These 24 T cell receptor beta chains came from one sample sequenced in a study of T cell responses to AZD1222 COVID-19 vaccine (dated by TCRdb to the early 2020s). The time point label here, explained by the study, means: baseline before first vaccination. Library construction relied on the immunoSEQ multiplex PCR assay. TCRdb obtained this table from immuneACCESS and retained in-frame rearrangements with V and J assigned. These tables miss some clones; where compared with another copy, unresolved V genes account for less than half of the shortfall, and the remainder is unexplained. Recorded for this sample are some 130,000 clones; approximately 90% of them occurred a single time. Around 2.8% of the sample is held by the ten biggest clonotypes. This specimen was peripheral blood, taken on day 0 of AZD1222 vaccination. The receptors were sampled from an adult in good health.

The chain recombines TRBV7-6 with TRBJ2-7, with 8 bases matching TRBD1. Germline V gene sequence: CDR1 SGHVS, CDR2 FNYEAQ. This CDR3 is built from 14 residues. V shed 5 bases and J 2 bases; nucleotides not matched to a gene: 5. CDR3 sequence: CASSLGQGTYEQYF. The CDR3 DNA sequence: TGTGCCAGCAGCCTAGGACAGGGCACCTACGAGCAGTACTTC.

The CDR3 region is CASSRQGTTEAFF. The CDR3 DNA is TGTGCCAGCAGCCGACAGGGGACCACTGAAGCTTTCTTT. The chain links TRBV3-1 (or the pseudogene TRBV3-2) to TRBJ1-1; the match to TRBD1 covers 8 bases. The V gene's germline CDR1 is LGHDT and CDR2 YNNKEL (reference sequence). This CDR3 has 13 residues. V was clipped by 4 bases and J by 4 bases; unmatched bases: 2.

Written as DNA, the CDR3 is TGTGCCAGCAGCATCTCACAGGGATCGCCCCAGCATTTT. It is translated as CASSISQGSPQHF. The chain is built from TRBV27 and TRBJ1-5, with a possible D match to TRBD1 (6 bases). The germline CDR1 and CDR2 sequences are MNHEY and SMNVEV (reference sequence). The CDR3 loop spans 13 amino acids. The V gene lost 6 bases and the J gene lost 9 bases, with 15 bases spanning the gap.

The CDR3, as DNA: TGCGCCAGCAGCCACGGGACAGGGTTTAATTTGGAGCCCCAGCATTTT. This translates into CASSHGTGFNLEPQHF. The chain employs TRBV4-1 and TRBJ1-5, with 9 nucleotides matching TRBD1. Germline values: CDR1 MGHRA, CDR2 YSYEKL. With V trimmed by 3 bases and J by 8 bases, 11 bases remained unmatched. The CDR3 is made up of 16 amino acids.

CDR3 residues: CAWSGTINYGYTF. Here the CDR3 DNA reads TGTGCCTGGAGTGGAACAATTAACTATGGCTACACCTTC. The chain links TRBV30 to TRBJ1-2; D is unclear. The CDR3 runs to 13 residues. Germline loops: CDR1 GTSNPN, CDR2 SVGIG (reference sequence). V was shortened by 1 base and J by 1 base, with 7 bases between the two germline ends.

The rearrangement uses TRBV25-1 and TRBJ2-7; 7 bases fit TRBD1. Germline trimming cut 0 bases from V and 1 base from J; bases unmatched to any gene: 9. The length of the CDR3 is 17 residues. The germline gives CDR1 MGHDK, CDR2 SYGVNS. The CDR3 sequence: CASSEYSRGQESYEQYF. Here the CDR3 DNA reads TGTGCCAGCAGTGAATACTCTCGAGGACAGGAGTCCTACGAGCAGTACTTC.

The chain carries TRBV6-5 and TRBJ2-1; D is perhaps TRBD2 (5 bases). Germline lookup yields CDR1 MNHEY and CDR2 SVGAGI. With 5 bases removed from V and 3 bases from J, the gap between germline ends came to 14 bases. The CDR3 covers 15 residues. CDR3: CASSPPGYGYNEQFF. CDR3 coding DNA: TGTGCCAGCAGTCCCCCGGGGTACGGCTACAATGAGCAGTTCTTC.

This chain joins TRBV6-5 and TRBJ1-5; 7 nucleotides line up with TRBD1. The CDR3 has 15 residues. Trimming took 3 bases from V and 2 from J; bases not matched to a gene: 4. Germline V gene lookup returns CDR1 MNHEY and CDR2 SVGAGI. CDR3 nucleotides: TGTGCCAGCAGTTATTCAGGGGGTGGCAATCAGCCCCAGCATTTT. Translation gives CASSYSGGGNQPQHF.

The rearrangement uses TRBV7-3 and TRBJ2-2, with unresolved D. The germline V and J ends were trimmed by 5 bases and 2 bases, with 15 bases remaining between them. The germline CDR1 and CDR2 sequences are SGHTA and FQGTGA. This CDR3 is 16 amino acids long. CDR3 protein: CASSPLGSINTGELFF. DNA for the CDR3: TGTGCCAGCAGCCCCTTGGGGTCAATAAACACCGGGGAGCTGTTTTTT. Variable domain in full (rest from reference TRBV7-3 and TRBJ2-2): GAGVSQTPSNKVTEKGKYVELRCDPISGHTALYWYRQSLGQGPEFLIYFQGTGAADDSGLPNDRFFAVRPEGSVSTLKIQRTERGDSAVYLCASSPLGSINTGELFFGEGSRLTVL.

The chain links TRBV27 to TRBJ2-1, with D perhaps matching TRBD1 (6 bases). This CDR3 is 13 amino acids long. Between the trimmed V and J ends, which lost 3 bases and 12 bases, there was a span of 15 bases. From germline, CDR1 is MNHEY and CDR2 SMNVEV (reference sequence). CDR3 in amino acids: CASSFTGIRVQFF. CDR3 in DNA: TGTGCCAGCAGTTTCACAGGGATTCGGGTGCAGTTCTTC.

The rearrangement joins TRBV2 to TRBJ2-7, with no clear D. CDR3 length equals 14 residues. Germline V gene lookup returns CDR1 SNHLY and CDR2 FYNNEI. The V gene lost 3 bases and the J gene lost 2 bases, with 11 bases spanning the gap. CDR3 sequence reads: CASSEAVGPYEQYF. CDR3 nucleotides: TGTGCCAGCAGTGAGGCGGTCGGTCCCTACGAGCAGTACTTC.

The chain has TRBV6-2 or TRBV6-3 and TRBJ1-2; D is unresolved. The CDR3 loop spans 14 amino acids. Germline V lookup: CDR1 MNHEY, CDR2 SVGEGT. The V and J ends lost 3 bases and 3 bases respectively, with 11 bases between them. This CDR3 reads CASSYSTAYYGYTF. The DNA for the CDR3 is TGTGCCAGCAGTTATTCTACGGCGTACTATGGCTACACCTTC.

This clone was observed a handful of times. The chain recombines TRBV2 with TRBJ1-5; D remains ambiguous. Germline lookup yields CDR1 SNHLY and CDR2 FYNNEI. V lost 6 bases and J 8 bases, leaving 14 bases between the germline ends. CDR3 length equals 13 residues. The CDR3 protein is CASRGVGRKPQHF. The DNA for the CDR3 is TGTGCCAGCAGGGGAGTAGGACGAAAGCCCCAGCATTTT.

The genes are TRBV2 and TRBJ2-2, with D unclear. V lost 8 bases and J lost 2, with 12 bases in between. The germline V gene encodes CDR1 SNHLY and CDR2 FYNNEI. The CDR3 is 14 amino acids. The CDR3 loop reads CASLLGINTGELFF. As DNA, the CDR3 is TGTGCCAGCCTGCTAGGGATTAACACCGGGGAGCTGTTTTTT. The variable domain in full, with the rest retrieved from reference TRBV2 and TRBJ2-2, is EPEVTQTPSHQVTQMGQEVILRCVPISNHLYFYWYRQILGQKVEFLVSFYNNEISEKSEIFDDQFSVERPDGSNFTLKIRSTKLEDSAMYFCASLLGINTGELFFGEGSRLTVL.

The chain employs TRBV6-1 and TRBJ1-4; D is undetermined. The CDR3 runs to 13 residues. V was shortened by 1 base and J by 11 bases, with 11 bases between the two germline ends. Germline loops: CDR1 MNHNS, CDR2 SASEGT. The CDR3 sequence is CASSEGLSRKLFF. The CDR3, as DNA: TGTGCCAGCAGTGAAGGGCTCAGTCGGAAACTGTTTTTT.

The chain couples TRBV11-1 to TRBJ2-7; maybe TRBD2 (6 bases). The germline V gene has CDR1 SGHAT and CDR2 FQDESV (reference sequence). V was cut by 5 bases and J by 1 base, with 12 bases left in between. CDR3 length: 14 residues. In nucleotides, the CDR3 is TGTGCCAGCAGCACGACTAGTGGGTCCTACGAGCAGTACTTC. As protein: CASSTTSGSYEQYF. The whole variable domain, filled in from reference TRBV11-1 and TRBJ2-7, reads EAEVAQSPRYKITEKSQAVAFWCDPISGHATLYWYRQILGQGPELLVQFQDESVVDDSQLPKDRFSAERLKGVDSTLKIQPAELGDSAMYLCASSTTSGSYEQYFGPGTRLTVT.

The CDR3, as DNA: TGTGCCAGTAGGGAGCGGGAATCCTACAATGAGCAGTTCTTC. As protein: CASRERESYNEQFF. The gene calls are TRBV19 and TRBJ2-1; TRBD2 aligns across 7 bases. With 6 bases clipped from V and 1 base from J, the junction kept 3 bases outside the gene matches. CDR1 is LNHDA, CDR2 SQIVND, per germline (reference sequence). This CDR3 comprises 14 residues.

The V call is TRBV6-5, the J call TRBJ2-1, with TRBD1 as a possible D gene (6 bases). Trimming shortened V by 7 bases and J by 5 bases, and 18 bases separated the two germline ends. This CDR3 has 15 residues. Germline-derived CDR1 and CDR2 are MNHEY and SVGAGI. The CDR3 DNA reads TGTGCCAGCACCAGGGGTAACCCGCGGAACAATGAGCAGTTCTTC. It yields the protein CASTRGNPRNNEQFF.

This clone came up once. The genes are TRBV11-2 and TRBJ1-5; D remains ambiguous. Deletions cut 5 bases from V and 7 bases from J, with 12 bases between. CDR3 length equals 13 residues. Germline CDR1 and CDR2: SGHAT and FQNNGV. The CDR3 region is CASSQEALQPQHF. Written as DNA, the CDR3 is TGTGCCAGCAGCCAAGAGGCCTTACAGCCCCAGCATTTT.

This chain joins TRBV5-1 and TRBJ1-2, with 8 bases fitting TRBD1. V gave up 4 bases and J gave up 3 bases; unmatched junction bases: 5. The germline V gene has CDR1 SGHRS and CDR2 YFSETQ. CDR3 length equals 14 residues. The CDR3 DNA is TGCGCCAGCAGCGCGGACAGGGTGGACTATGGCTACACCTTC. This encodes CASSADRVDYGYTF.

CDR3 DNA: TGTGCCAGCAGTTTCTCCGGGGCCTGGAATGGCTACACCTTC. It is translated as CASSFSGAWNGYTF. The chain employs TRBV28 and TRBJ1-2; perhaps TRBD1 as D (5 bases). Per the germline V gene, CDR1 is MDHEN and CDR2 is SYDVKM. This CDR3 comprises 14 residues. Between the trimmed V and J ends, which lost 3 bases and 6 bases, there was a span of 14 bases.

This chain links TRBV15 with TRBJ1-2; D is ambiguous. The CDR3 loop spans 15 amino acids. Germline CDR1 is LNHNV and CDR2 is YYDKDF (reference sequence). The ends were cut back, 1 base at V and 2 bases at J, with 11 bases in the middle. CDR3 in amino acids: CATSRASEGNYGYTF. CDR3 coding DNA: TGTGCCACCAGCAGAGCCAGCGAAGGGAACTATGGCTACACCTTC.

The CDR3 spells CASSEGLAGSVLFF. The CDR3 bases are TGCGCCAGCAGCGAGGGACTAGCGGGGAGTGTGTTGTTCTTC. The chain is built from TRBV5-1 and TRBJ2-1; 13 nucleotides match TRBD2. The CDR3 runs to 14 residues. CDR1 and CDR2 from the germline V gene are SGHRS and YFSETQ. V dropped 4 bases and J dropped 15; count of bases not matched to a gene: 10.

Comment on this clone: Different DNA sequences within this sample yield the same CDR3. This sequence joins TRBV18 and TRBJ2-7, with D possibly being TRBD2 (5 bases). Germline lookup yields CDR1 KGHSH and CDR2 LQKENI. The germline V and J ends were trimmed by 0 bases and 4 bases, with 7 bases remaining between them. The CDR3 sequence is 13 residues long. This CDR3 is CASSPPPGYEQYF. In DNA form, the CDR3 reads TGTGCCAGCTCACCACCTCCGGGGTACGAGCAGTACTTC.